Presented here are 17 T cell receptor beta chains from one specimen sequenced in a study of blood T cells in healthy people across ages (dated by TCRdb to the mid-2010s). The library was obtained by 5' RACE. Instrument used: Illumina HiSeq 2500. A second PCR of roughly 7 to 11 cycles was performed with a sample-barcoded 5' primer and a J-beta primer mix. Starting from the raw public reads, TCRdb applied fastp trimming at Q25, assembled clones with MiXCR and retained in-frame beta chains. All rows with the same CDR3 protein become a single entry with the most common DNA and genes. The sample includes about 540,000 distinct CDR3 sequences, with 24% observed a single time. Together, the top ten hold around 10% of the sample. These sequences were also reported in another study, on T cells of mothers and their children.

The material sequenced was blood. The origin of the receptors is a boy aged 10-17 years in good health.

The V gene is TRBV3-1, the J gene TRBJ2-5; TRBD1 might be the D (5 bases). Trimming left V 0 bases short and J 2 bases short, with 16 bases between. This CDR3 region has 17 residues. The germline V gene encodes CDR1 LGHDT and CDR2 YNNKEL (reference sequence). The CDR3 sequence: CASSQDRGTAVQETQYF. DNA for the CDR3: TGTGCCAGCAGCCAAGATAGGGGTACGGCTGTACAAGAGACCCAGTACTTC.

The V call is TRBV7-9, the J call TRBJ1-4, with D uncertain. Trimming pared 5 bases from V and 7 bases from J, leaving 8 bases between. Per germline, CDR1 SEHNR and CDR2 FQNEAQ (reference sequence). CDR3 length equals 12 residues. CDR3 in DNA: TGTGCCAGCAGCAACCGCCCTGAAAAACTGTTTTTT. Its translation: CASSNRPEKLFF.

About this clonotype itself: The CDR3 end shows no conserved phenylalanine or tryptophan, and so a read error is likely. Because the CDR3's place on the DNA is in doubt, the DNA is left out and the CDR3 is given as listed by TCRdb. The rearrangement links TRBV21-1 to TRBJ2-5; no check of the table's D call, TRBD2, against the DNA was made. TRBV21-1 is a recognized pseudogene. The CDR3 has 17 residues if both end residues are counted. The CDR3 sequence is CASSKGPRKTRQETQYL.

This clonotype was seen more than once but under ten times. CDR3 nucleotide sequence: TGTGCCAGCAGTGAAGACAGGGCGAGCTCCTACGAGCAGTACTTC. Protein sequence: CASSEDRASSYEQYF. This chain connects TRBV2 to TRBJ2-7; maybe TRBD1 (6 bases). V gave up 1 base and J gave up 0 bases, with 10 bases separating them. The germline CDR1 and CDR2 sequences are SNHLY and FYNNEI. The CDR3 loop spans 15 amino acids.

The V gene is TRBV7-9, the J gene TRBJ1-2; 8 bases are shared with TRBD1. After removal of 1 base from V and 13 bases from J, the junction contained 5 bases not matched to a gene. CDR1 and CDR2 from the germline V gene are SEHNR and FQNEAQ (reference sequence). The CDR3 length is 12 residues. The CDR3 nucleotides are TGTGCCAGCAGCTTAGGGACAGGGACTTCCACCTTC. Protein: CASSLGTGTSTF.

A remark on this clonotype: An end of the junction does not agree with germline; a read error may underlie this. The chain combines TRBV6-5 with TRBJ2-3; weak D call: TRBD1 (6 bases). Germline V CDR1 and CDR2: MNHEY, SVGAGI. CDR3 size: 12 residues. The CDR3, as DNA: TGCCCCACTGGACAGTACACAGATACGCAGTATTTT. This codes for CPTGQYTDTQYF.

This clonotype was seen more than once but under ten times. This chain links TRBV6-2 or TRBV6-3 with TRBJ2-1; no reliable D call. The V end lost 2 bases, the J end lost 2 bases, and 22 bases lay between the germline ends. The CDR3 has 19 amino acids. Germline CDR1 and CDR2: MNHEY and SVGEGT. CDR3 amino acids: CASSYTHRPESLTYNEQFF. The CDR3 region has the DNA TGTGCCAGCAGTTACACCCACAGACCCGAGTCTTTAACCTACAATGAGCAGTTCTTC.

This clonotype came up many times. V and J are TRBV20-1 and TRBJ2-5; 11 bases align to TRBD2. The J call is doubtful: the DNA matches TRBJ2-1 better. CDR3 length: 14 residues. CDR1 and CDR2 from the germline V gene are DFQATT and SNEGSKA (reference sequence). The CDR3 sequence: CSARLAGGPPQQFF. The CDR3 DNA reads TGCAGTGCTAGGTTAGCGGGAGGGCCTCCGCAGCAGTTCTTC.

This chain joins TRBV24-1 and TRBJ2-7, with 8 bases lining up with TRBD2. V was clipped by 11 bases and J by 1 base; unmatched bases: 12. CDR1 is KGHDR and CDR2 is SFDVKD in the germline V gene. The CDR3 length is 15 residues. The CDR3 nucleotides read TGTGCCATCAGAGCCAGCGGGAGTATGTCCTACGAGCAGTACTTC. It is translated as CAIRASGSMSYEQYF.

The chain uses TRBV12-3 or TRBV12-4 and TRBJ2-2, with 9 bases lining up with TRBD1. Trimming took 6 bases from V and 6 from J; bases not matched to a gene: 11. The CDR3 length is 16 residues. CDR3 loop: CASRIRGQGNSGELFF. CDR3 sequence (DNA): TGTGCCAGCAGGATAAGGGGACAGGGCAATTCCGGGGAGCTGTTTTTT.

This clonotype has a count of ten or more. This rearrangement joins TRBV27 to TRBJ2-7, with TRBD2 matching 11 bases. The CDR3 length is 15 residues. The V gene's germline CDR1 is MNHEY and CDR2 SMNVEV (reference sequence). After removal of 8 bases from V and 2 bases from J, the junction contained 8 bases not matched to a gene. In nucleotides, the CDR3 is TGTGCCAGCTCCGCCGGGACTAGCGGTACCTACGAGCAGTACTTC. It specifies CASSAGTSGTYEQYF.

This clonotype has more than one count but fewer than ten. The V and J genes are TRBV3-1 and TRBJ1-1; no firm D call. The CDR3 consists of 13 residues. V lost 4 bases, J lost 0 bases, and 6 bases lay in between. From germline, CDR1 is LGHDT and CDR2 YNNKEL (reference sequence). CDR3 sequence (DNA): TGTGCCAGCAGCCGATACATGAACACTGAAGCTTTCTTT. It specifies CASSRYMNTEAFF.

Only a few counts were recorded for this clonotype. The chain is built from TRBV5-1 and TRBJ2-1; D is perhaps TRBD1 (5 bases). The V end was cut by 4 bases, the J end by 0 bases, with 14 bases between. This CDR3 is 16 amino acids long. Germline V CDR1 and CDR2: SGHRS, YFSETQ. This chain's CDR3 is CASSADSFSSYNEQFF. CDR3 nucleotide sequence: TGCGCCAGCAGCGCAGACAGTTTTAGCTCCTACAATGAGCAGTTCTTC.

This clonotype was seen only a few times. The junction and the germline gene differ at one end; a read error may be behind it. The rearrangement links TRBV12-3 or TRBV12-4 to TRBJ2-4; 8 bases match TRBD1. There are 14 residues in the CDR3. DNA for the CDR3: TGTGTCAGCAGCGGACAGGGTGGATCGGGCATTCAGTACTTC. It yields the protein CVSSGQGGSGIQYF.

This chain connects TRBV7-2 to TRBJ2-1; D uncertain. V lost 5 bases to trimming and J lost 9 bases, with 17 bases between them. CDR3 length: 14 amino acids. The V gene's germline CDR1 is SGHTA and CDR2 FQGNSA. CDR3 nucleotides: TGTGCCAGCAGCGACCCTTGGCTAAACGGTGAGCAGTTCTTC. This encodes CASSDPWLNGEQFF.

This clonotype was observed a handful of times. This chain uses TRBV12-3 or TRBV12-4 with TRBJ1-4; D unresolved. Trimming took off 5 bases at V and 4 bases at J, with 11 bases between the two ends. The CDR3 length is 14 residues. The CDR3 spells CASSRQDFNEKLFF. The CDR3 DNA follows: TGTGCCAGCAGTCGCCAGGACTTTAATGAAAAACTGTTTTTT.

At least ten counts were recorded for this clonotype. V is TRBV5-1 and J is TRBJ1-2; D may be TRBD1 (6 bases). The CDR3 spans 13 residues. V dropped 3 bases and J dropped 4 bases, with 10 bases sitting between them. Germline V gene data show CDR1 as SGHRS and CDR2 as YFSETQ. CDR3 sequence (DNA): TGCGCCAGCAGCTCTGGACAGCTCTATGGCTACACCTTC. Encoded protein: CASSSGQLYGYTF.